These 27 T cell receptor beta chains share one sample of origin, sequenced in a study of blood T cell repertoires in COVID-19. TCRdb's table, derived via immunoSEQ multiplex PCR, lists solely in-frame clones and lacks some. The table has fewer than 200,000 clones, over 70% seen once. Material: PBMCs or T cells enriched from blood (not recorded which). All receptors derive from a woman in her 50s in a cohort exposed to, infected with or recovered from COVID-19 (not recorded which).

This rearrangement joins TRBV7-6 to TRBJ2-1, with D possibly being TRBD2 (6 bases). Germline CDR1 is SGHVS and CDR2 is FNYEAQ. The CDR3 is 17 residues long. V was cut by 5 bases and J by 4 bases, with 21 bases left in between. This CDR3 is CASSRESGVAAYNEQFF. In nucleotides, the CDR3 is TGTGCCAGCAGCCGTGAGTCGGGGGTGGCCGCGTACAATGAGCAGTTCTTC. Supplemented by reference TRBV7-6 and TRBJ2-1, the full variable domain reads GAGVSQSPRYKVTKRGQDVALRCDPISGHVSLYWYRQALGQGPEFLTYFNYEAQQDKSGLPNDRFSAERPEGSISTLTIQRTEQRDSAMYRCASSRESGVAAYNEQFFGPGTRLTVL.

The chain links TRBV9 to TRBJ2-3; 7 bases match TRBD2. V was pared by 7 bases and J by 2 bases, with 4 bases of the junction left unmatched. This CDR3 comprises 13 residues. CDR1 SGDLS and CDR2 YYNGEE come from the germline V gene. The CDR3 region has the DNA TGTGCCAGCGGACGGGGGGACACAGATACGCAGTATTTT. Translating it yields CASGRGDTDTQYF.

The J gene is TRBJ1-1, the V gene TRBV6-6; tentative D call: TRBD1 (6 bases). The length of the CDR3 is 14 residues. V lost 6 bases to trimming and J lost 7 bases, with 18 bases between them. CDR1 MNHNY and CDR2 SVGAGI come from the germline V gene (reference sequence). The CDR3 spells CASSSGTPVVEAFF. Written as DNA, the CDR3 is TGTGCCAGCAGCTCCGGGACACCGGTCGTTGAAGCTTTCTTT.

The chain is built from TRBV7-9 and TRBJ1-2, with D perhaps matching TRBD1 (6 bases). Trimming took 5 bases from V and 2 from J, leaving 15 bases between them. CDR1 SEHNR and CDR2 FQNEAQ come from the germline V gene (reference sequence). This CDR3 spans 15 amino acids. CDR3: CASSRQAQGNYGYTF. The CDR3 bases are TGTGCCAGCAGCCGTCAAGCACAGGGCAACTATGGCTACACCTTC.

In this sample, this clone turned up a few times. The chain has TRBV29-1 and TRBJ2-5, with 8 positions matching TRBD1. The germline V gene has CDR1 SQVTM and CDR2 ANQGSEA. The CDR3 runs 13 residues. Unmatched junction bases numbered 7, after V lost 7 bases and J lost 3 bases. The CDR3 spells CSAKWTGKETQYF. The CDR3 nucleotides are TGCAGCGCGAAATGGACAGGGAAAGAGACCCAGTACTTC.

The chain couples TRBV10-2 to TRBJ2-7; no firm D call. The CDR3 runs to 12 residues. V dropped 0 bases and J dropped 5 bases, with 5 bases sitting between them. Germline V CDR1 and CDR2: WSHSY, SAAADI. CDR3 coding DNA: TGCGCCAGCAGTGAGTCCAGGAACGAGCAGTACTTC. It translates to CASSESRNEQYF.

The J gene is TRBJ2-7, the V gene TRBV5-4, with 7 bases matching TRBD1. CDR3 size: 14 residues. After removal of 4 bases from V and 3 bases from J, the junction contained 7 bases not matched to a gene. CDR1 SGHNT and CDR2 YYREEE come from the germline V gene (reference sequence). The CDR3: CASSTGTANYEQYF. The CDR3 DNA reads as TGTGCCAGCAGCACCGGGACAGCAAACTACGAGCAGTACTTC. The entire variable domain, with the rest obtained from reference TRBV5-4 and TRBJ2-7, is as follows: ETGVTQSPTHLIKTRGQQVTLRCSSQSGHNTVSWYQQALGQGPQFIFQYYREEENGRGNFPPRFSGLQFPNYSSELNVNALELDDSALYLCASSTGTANYEQYFGPGTRLTVT.

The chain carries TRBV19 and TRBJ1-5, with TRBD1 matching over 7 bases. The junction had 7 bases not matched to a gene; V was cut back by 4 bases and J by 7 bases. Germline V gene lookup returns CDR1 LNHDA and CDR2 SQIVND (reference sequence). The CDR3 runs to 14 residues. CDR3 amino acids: CASSKGALDQPQHF. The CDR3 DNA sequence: TGTGCCAGTAGTAAGGGGGCCCTGGACCAGCCCCAGCATTTT.

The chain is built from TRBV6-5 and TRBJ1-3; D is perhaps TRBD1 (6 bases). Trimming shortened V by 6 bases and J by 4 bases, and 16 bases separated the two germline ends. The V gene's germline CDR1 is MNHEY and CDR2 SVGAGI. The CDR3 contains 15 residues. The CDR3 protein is CASSQTGTTGNTIYF. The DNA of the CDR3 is TGTGCCAGCAGCCAAACCGGGACAACAGGAAACACCATATATTTT.

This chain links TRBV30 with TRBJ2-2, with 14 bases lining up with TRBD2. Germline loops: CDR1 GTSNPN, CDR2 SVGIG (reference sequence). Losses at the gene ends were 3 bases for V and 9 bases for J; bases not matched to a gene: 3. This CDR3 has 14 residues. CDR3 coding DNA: TGTGCCTGGAGGACTAGCGGGGGGGCCAGGGAGCTGTTTTTT. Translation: CAWRTSGGARELFF.

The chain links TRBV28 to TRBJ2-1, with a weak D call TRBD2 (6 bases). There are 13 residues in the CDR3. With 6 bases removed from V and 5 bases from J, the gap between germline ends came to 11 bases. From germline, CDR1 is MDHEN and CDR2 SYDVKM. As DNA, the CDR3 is TGTGCCAGCAGCGGAGGACTAAACAATGAGCAGTTCTTC. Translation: CASSGGLNNEQFF.

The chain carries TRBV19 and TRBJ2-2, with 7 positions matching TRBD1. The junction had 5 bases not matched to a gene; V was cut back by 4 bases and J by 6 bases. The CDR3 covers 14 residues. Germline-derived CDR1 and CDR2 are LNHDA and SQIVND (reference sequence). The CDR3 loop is CASSRDRVAGELFF. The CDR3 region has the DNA TGTGCCAGTAGTAGAGACAGGGTCGCCGGGGAGCTGTTTTTT.

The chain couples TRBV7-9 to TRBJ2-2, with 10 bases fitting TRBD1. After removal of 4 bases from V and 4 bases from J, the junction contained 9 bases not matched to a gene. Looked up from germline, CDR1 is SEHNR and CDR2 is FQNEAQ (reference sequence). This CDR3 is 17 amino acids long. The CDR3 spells CASSSLWDRGFTGELFF. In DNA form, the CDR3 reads TGTGCCAGCAGCTCATTGTGGGACAGGGGTTTCACCGGGGAGCTGTTTTTT.

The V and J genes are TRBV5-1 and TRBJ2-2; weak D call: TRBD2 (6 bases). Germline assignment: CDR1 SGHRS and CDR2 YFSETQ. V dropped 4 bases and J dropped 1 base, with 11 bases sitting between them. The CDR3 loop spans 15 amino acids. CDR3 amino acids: CASSPGEVNTGELFF. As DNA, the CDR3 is TGCGCCAGCAGCCCGGGGGAAGTGAACACCGGGGAGCTGTTTTTT.

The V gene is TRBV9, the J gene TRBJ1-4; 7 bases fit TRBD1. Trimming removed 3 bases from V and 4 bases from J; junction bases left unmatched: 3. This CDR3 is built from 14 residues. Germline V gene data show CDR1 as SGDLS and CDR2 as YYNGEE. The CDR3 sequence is CASSATGYNEKLFF. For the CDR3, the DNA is TGTGCCAGCAGCGCGACAGGGTATAATGAAAAACTGTTTTTT.

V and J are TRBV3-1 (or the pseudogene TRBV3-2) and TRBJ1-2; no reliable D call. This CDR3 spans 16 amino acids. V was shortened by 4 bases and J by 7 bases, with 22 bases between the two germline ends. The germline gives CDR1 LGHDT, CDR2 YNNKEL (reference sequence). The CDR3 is CASSLLDVGRAGGYTF. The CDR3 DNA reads TGTGCCAGCAGCCTTCTGGACGTAGGGCGGGCGGGTGGCTACACCTTC.

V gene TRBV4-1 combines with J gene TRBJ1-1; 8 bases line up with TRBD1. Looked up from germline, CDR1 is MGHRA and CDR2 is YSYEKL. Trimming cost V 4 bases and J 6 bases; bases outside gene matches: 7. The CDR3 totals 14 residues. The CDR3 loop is CASSLTDRGAEAFF. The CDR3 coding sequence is TGCGCCAGCAGCCTTACAGACAGGGGCGCTGAAGCTTTCTTT.

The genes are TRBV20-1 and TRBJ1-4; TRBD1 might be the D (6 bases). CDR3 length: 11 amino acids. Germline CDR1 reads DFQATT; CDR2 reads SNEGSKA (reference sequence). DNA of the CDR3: TGCAGCACGGACAGTAATGAAAAACTGTTTTTT. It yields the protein CSTDSNEKLFF.

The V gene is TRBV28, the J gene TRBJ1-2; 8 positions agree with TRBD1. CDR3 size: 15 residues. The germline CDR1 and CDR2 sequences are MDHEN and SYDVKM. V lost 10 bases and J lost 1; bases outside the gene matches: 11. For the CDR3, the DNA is TGTGCCACCTTAGACAGGGGAGGGGGTAACTATGGCTACACCTTC. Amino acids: CATLDRGGGNYGYTF.

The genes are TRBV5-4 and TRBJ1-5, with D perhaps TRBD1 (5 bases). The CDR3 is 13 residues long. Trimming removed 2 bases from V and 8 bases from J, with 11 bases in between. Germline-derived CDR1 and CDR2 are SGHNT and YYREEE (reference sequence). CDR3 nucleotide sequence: TGTGCCAGCAGCTTCCAGGGCACGGAGCCCCAGCATTTT. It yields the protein CASSFQGTEPQHF.

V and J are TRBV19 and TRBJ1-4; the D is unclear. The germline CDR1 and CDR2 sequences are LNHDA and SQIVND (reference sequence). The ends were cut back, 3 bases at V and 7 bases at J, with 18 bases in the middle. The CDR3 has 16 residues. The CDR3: CASSIALAVVTEKLFF. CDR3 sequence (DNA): TGTGCCAGTAGTATCGCACTCGCTGTAGTTACTGAAAAACTGTTTTTT.

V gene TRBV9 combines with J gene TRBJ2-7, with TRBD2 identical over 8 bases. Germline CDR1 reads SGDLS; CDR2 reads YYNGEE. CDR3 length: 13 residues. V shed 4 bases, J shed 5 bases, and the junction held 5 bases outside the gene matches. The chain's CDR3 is CASSRTGGNEQYF. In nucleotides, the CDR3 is TGTGCCAGCAGCCGGACGGGGGGGAACGAGCAGTACTTC.

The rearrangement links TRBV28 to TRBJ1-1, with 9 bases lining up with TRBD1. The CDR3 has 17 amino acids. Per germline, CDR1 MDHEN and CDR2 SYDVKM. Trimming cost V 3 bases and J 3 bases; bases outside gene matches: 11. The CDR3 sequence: CASSLIRLGQGYTEAFF. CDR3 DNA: TGTGCCAGCAGTTTGATAAGATTGGGACAGGGATACACTGAAGCTTTCTTT.

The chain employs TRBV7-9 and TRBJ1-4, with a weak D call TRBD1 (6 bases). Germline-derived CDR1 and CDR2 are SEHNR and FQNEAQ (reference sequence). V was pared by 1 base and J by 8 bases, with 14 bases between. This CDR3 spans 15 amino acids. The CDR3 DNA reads TGTGCCAGCAGCTTAGATGCAGGGGATGGAGAAAAACTGTTTTTT. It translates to CASSLDAGDGEKLFF.

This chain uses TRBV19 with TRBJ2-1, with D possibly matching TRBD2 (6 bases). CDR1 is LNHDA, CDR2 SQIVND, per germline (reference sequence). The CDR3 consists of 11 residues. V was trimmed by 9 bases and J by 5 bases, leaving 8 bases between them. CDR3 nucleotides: TGTGCCAGCGGGGGAAACAATGAGCAGTTCTTC. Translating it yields CASGGNNEQFF.

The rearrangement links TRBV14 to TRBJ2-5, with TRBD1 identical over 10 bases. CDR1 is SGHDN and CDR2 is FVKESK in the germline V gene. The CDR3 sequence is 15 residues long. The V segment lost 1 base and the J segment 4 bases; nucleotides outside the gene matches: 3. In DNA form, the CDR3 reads TGTGCCAGCAGCCAAGGACAGGGGGCGCGAGAGACCCAGTACTTC. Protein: CASSQGQGARETQYF.

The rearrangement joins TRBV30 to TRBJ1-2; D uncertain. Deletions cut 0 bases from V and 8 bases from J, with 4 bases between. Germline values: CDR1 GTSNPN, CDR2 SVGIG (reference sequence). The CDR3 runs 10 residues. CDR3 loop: CAWSVIGYTF. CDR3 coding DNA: TGTGCCTGGAGTGTTATAGGCTACACCTTC.